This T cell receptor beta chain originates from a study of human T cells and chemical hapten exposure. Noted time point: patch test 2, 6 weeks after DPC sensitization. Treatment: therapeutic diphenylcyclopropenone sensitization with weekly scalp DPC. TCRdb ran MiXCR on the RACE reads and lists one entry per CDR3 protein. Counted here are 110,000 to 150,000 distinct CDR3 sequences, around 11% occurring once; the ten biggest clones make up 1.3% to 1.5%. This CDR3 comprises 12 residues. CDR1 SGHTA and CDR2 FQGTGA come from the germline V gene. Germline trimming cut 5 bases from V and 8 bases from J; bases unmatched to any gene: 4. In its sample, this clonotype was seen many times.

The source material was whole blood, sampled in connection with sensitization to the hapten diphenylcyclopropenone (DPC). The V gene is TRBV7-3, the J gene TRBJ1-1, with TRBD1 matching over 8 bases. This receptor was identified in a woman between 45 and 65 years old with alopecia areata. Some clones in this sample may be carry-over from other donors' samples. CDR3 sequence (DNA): TGTGCCAGCAGCCCAAGACAGGGGGAAGCTTTCTTT. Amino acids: CASSPRQGEAFF.